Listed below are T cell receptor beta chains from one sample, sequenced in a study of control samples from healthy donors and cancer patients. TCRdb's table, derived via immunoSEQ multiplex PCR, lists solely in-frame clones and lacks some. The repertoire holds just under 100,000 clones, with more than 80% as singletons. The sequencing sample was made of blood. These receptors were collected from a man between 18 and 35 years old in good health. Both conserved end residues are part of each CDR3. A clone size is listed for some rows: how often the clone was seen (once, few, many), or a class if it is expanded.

CASSFVGTQPQHF | - | TRBV27 | 13 | TRBJ1-5
CASNRDTQAKNIQYF | few | TRBV2 | 15 | TRBJ2-4
CASSYYQSENYGYTF | - | TRBV6-6 | 15 | TRBJ1-2
CASSEARVGVYGYTF | - | TRBV6-1 | 15 | TRBJ1-2
CASSLGFVGRVISYNEQFF | once | TRBV7-2 | 19 | TRBJ2-1
CASSGGTLGGAETQYF | once | TRBV9 | 16 | TRBJ2-5
CASTTGNQPQHF | - | TRBV27 | 12 | TRBJ1-5
CATSGGGTSTDTQYF | - | TRBV15 | 15 | TRBJ2-3
CASLDRGYVGNQPQHF | - | TRBV21-1 | 16 | TRBJ1-5
CASSETGGGPYEQYF | - | TRBV25-1 | 15 | TRBJ2-7
CASSQQTGGHTEAFF | - | TRBV23-1 | 15 | TRBJ1-1
CASSLQGAGNYGYTF | - | TRBV5-8 | 15 | TRBJ1-2
CASSDTDPASSYNSPLHF | - | TRBV2 | 18 | TRBJ1-6
CASTPDPRDDYGYTF | once | TRBV6-5 | 15 | TRBJ1-2
CATGGPGDYEQYF | - | TRBV6-5 | 13 | TRBJ2-7
CASSYGGSHTDTQYF | - | TRBV6-5 | 15 | TRBJ2-3
CASSKTGSNSPLHF | - | TRBV7-3 | 14 | TRBJ1-6
CASSFRALGQGSGYTF | - | TRBV7-9 | 16 | TRBJ1-2
CASSFEGWNTEAFF | - | TRBV5-1 | 14 | TRBJ1-1
CASSYSGVLEYGYTF | - | TRBV6-5 | 15 | TRBJ1-2
CASSGPRVVLGEQYF | - | TRBV7-9 | 15 | TRBJ2-7
CASSLRGWGTEAFF | - | TRBV9 | 14 | TRBJ1-1
CASSQVGGLLNTEAFF | - | TRBV3-1/TRBV3-2 | 16 | TRBJ1-1
CASSPTGTAYEKLFF | - | TRBV11-2 | 15 | TRBJ1-4
CASSLGGGNQPQHF | - | TRBV5-4 | 14 | TRBJ1-5
CAIRTPQGMNTEAFF | - | TRBV10-3 | 15 | TRBJ1-1
CASSPGWGQSEQYF | once | TRBV5-1 | 14 | TRBJ2-7
CASTTSRGKLFF | - | TRBV6-5 | 12 | TRBJ1-4
CASSDSASREQFF | - | TRBV6-4 | 13 | TRBJ2-1
CASSAGTRNTGELFF | few | TRBV9 | 15 | TRBJ2-2
CASSEMVGKGAFF | - | TRBV11-2 | 13 | TRBJ1-1
CASTRQGTPLHF | - | TRBV12-3/TRBV12-4 | 12 | TRBJ1-6
CSVEEPWDGYTF | once | TRBV29-1 | 12 | TRBJ1-2
CASSLAPTSGSNDEQYF | - | TRBV11-2 | 17 | TRBJ2-7
CASSLRLAPSYEQYF | - | TRBV27 | 15 | TRBJ2-7
CASSETVGERWEAFF | - | TRBV6-1 | 15 | TRBJ1-1